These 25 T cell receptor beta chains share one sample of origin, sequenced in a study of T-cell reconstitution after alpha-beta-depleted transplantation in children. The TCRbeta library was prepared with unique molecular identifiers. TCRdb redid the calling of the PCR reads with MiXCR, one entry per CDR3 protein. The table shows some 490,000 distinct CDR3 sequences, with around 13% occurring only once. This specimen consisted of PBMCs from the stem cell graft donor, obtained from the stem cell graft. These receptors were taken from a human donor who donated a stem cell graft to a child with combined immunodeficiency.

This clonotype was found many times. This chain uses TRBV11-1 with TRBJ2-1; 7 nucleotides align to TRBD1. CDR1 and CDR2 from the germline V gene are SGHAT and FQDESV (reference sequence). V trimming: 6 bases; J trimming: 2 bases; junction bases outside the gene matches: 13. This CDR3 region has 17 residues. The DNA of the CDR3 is TGTGCCAGCAGTAACAACAGGGGAAACGTGGCCTACAATGAGCAGTTCTTC. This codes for CASSNNRGNVAYNEQFF.

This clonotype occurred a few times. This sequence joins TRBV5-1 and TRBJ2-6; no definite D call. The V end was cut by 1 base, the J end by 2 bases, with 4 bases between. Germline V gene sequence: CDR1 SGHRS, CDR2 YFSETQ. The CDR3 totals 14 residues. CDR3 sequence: CASSLYTGANVLTF. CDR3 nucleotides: TGCGCCAGCAGCTTGTATACTGGGGCCAACGTCCTGACTTTC.

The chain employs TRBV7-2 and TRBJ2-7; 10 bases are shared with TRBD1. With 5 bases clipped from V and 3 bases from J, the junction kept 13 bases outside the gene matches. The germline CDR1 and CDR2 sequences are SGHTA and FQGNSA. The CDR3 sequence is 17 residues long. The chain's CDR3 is CASSPYLTGGEYYEQYF. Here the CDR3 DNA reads TGTGCCAGCAGCCCCTACCTGACAGGGGGCGAGTACTACGAGCAGTACTTC. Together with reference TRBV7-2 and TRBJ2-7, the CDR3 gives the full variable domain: GAGVSQSPSNKVTEKGKDVELRCDPISGHTALYWYRQSLGQGLEFLIYFQGNSAPDKSGLPSDRFSAERTGGSVSTLTIQRTQQEDSAVYLCASSPYLTGGEYYEQYFGPGTRLTVT.

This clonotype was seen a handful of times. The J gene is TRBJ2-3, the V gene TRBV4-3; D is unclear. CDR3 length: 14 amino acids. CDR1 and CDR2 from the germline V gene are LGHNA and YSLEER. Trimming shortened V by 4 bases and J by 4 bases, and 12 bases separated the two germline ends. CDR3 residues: CASSLERVPDTQYF. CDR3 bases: TGCGCCAGCAGCCTCGAACGGGTCCCAGATACGCAGTATTTT.

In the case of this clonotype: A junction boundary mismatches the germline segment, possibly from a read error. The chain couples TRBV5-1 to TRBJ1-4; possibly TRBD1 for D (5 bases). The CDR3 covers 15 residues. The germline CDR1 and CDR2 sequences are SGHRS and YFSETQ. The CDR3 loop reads CARSWDGGSDEKLFF. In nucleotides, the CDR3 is TGCGCCAGGAGCTGGGACGGGGGTAGTGATGAAAAACTGTTTTTT.

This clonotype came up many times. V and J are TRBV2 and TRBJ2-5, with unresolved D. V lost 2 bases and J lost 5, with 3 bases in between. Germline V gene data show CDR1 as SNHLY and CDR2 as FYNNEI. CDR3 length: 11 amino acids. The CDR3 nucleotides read TGTGCCAGCAGTGAAATTGAGACCCAGTACTTC. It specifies CASSEIETQYF.

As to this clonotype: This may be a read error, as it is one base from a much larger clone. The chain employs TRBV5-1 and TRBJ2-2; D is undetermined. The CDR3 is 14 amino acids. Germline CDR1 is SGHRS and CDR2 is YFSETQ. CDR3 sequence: CGSSLDLNTGELFF. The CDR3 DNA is TGCGGCAGCAGCTTGGACCTTAACACCGGGGAGCTGTTTTTT. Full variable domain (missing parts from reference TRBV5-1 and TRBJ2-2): KAGVTQTPRYLIKTRGQQVTLSCSPISGHRSVSWYQQTPGQGLQFLFEYFSETQRNKGNFPGRFSGRQFSNSRSEMNVSTLELGDSALYLCGSSLDLNTGELFFGEGSRLTVL.

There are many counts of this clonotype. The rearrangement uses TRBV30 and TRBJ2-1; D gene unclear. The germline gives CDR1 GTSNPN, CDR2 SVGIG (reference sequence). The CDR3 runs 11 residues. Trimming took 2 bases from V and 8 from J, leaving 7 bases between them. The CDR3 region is CAWSSVYEQFF. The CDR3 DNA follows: TGTGCCTGGAGTTCAGTTTATGAGCAGTTCTTC.

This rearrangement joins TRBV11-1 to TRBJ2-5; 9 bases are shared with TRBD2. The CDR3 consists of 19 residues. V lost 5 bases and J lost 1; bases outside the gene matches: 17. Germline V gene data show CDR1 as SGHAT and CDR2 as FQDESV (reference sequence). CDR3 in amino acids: CASSPPRALAGGTQETQYF. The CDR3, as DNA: TGTGCCAGCAGCCCACCCCGGGCACTAGCGGGCGGGACCCAAGAGACCCAGTACTTC.

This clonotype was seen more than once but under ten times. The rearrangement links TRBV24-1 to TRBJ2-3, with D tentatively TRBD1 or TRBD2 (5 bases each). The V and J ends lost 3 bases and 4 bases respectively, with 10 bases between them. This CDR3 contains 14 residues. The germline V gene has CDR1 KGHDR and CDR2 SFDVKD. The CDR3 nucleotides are TGTGCCACCAGTGATGGACGGGGCGCAGATACGCAGTATTTT. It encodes CATSDGRGADTQYF.

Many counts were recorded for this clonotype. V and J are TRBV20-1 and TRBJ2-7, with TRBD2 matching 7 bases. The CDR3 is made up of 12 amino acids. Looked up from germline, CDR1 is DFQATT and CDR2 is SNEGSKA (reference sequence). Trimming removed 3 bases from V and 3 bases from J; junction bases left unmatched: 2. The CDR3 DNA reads TGCAGTGCTAGCCAGCGGGACTACGAGCAGTACTTC. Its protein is CSASQRDYEQYF.

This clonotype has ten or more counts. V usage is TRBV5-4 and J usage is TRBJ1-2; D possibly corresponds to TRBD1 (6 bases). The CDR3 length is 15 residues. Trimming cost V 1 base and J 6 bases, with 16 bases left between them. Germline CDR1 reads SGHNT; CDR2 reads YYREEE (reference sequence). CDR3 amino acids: CASSLYYRAGDGYTF. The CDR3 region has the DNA TGTGCCAGCAGCTTGTATTACAGGGCTGGGGATGGCTACACCTTC.

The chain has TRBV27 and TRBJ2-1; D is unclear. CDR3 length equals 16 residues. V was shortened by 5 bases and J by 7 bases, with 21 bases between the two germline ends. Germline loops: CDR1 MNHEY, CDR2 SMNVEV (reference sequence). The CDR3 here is CASSPLNGVLRNEQFF. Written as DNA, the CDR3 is TGTGCCAGCAGTCCTCTAAATGGCGTCCTTCGAAATGAGCAGTTCTTC.

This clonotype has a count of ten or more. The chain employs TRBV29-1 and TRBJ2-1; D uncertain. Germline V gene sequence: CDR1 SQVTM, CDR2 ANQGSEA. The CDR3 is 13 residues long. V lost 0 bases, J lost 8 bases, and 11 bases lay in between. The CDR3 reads CSVEDLPPDEQFF. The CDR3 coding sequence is TGCAGCGTTGAAGATCTTCCTCCAGATGAGCAGTTCTTC.

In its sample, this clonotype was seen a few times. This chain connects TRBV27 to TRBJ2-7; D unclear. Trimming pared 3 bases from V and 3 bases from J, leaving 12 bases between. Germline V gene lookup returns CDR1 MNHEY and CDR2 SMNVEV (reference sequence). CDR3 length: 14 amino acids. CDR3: CASSFSFFGYEQYF. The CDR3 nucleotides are TGTGCCAGCAGTTTTAGTTTCTTCGGCTACGAGCAGTACTTC.

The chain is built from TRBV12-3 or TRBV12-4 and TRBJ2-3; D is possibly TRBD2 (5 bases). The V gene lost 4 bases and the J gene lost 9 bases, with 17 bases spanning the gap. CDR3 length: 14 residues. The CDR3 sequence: CASSSEVPSITQYF. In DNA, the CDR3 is TGTGCCAGCAGTTCCGAGGTTCCTAGCATAACGCAGTATTTT.

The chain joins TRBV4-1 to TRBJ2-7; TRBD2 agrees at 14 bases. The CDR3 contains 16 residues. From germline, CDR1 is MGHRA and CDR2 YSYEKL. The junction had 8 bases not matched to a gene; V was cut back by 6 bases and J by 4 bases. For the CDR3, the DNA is TGCGCCAGCAGTCTCCGACTAGCGGGAGGGCCTTACGAGCAGTACTTC. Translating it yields CASSLRLAGGPYEQYF.

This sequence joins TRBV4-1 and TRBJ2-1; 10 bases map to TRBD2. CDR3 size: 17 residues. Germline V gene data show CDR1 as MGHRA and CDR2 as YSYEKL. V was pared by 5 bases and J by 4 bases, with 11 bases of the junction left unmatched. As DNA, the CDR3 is TGCGCCAGCAGCGAGCCTAGCGGGAGTATGGGGTACAATGAGCAGTTCTTC. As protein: CASSEPSGSMGYNEQFF.

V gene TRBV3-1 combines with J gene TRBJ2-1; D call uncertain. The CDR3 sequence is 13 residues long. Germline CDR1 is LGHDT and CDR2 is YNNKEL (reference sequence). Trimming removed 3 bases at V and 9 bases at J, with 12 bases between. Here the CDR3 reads CASSHSQLPEQFF. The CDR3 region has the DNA TGTGCCAGCAGCCACTCCCAACTACCTGAGCAGTTCTTC.

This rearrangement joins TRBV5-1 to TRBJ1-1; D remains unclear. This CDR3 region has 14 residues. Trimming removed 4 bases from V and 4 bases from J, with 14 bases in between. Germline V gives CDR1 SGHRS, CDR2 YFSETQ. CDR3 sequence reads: CASSGEKKATEAFF. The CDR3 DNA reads TGCGCCAGCAGCGGGGAAAAGAAGGCCACTGAAGCTTTCTTT.

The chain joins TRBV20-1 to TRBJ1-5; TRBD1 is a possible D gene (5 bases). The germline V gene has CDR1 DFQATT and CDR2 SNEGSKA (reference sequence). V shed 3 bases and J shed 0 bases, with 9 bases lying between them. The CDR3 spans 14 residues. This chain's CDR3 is CSARGRASNQPQHF. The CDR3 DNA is TGCAGTGCTAGGGGCAGGGCTAGCAATCAGCCCCAGCATTTT.

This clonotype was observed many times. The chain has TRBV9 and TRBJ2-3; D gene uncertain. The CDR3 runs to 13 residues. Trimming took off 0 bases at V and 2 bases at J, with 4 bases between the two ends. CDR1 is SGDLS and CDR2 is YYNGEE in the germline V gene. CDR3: CASSVAITDTQYF. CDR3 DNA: TGTGCCAGCAGCGTAGCCATCACAGATACGCAGTATTTT. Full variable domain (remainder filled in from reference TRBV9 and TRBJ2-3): DSGVTQTPKHLITATGQRVTLRCSPRSGDLSVYWYQQSLDQGLQFLIQYYNGEERAKGNILERFSAQQFPDLHSELNLSSLELGDSALYFCASSVAITDTQYFGPGTRLTVL.

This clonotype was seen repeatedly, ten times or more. CDR3 DNA sequence: TGTGCCAGCAGCCAAGCGTCGACAGGGAGTGACTATGGCTACACCTTC. It specifies CASSQASTGSDYGYTF. V gene TRBV3-1 combines with J gene TRBJ1-2, with 7 bases aligning to TRBD1. The CDR3 spans 16 residues. With V trimmed by 1 base and J by 3 bases, 8 bases remained unmatched. Germline CDR1 is LGHDT and CDR2 is YNNKEL (reference sequence).

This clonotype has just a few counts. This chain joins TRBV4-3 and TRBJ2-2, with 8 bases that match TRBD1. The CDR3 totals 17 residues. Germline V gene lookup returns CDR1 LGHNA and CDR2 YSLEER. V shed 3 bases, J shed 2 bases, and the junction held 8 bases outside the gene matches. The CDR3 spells CASSHQGQGLNTGELFF. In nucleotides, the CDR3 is TGCGCCAGCAGCCACCAAGGACAGGGCCTTAACACCGGGGAGCTGTTTTTT.

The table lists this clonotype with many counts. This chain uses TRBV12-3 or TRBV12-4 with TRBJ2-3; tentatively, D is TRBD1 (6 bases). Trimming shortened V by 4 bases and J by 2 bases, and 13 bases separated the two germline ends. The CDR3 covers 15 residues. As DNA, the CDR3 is TGTGCCAGCAGTTGGACAGTAACTACCACAGATACGCAGTATTTT. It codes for CASSWTVTTTDTQYF.